The 6 T cell receptor beta chains presented below share a single source sample, sequenced in a study of vaccination and CD4 T cells after COVID-19. Sample treatment: roughly 10-day PBMC culture with coronavirus spike peptide pools or control peptides (ViraFEST assay). Oncomine TCR Beta short-read sequencing was applied to DNA from cultured CD4+ T cells. Using its own MiXCR run on the PCR reads, TCRdb lists one record per CDR3 protein. The sample lists 9,500 to 15,000 distinct CDR3 sequences; 45% to 65% were seen once. Their specific antigens are unknown. Sequencing input: CD4+ T cells from blood, cultured in vitro. The receptors derive from a human donor who had recovered from COVID-19.

The V gene is TRBV2, the J gene TRBJ1-6; possibly TRBD1 for D (5 bases). Germline assignment: CDR1 SNHLY and CDR2 FYNNEI. V lost 6 bases and J lost 0, with 9 bases in between. CDR3 length: 15 amino acids. CDR3 amino acids: CASRGGSSYNSPLHF. The DNA for the CDR3 is TGTGCCAGCAGGGGGGGGAGCTCCTATAATTCACCCCTCCACTTT. Drawing the rest from reference TRBV2 and TRBJ1-6, the complete variable domain is EPEVTQTPSHQVTQMGQEVILRCVPISNHLYFYWYRQILGQKVEFLVSFYNNEISEKSEIFDDQFSVERPDGSNFTLKIRSTKLEDSAMYFCASRGGSSYNSPLHFGNGTRLTVT.

V is TRBV7-2 and J is TRBJ1-6; the D is unclear. The CDR3 covers 12 residues. V was pared by 4 bases and J by 6 bases, with 4 bases between. In germline, CDR1 is SGHTA, CDR2 FQGNSA. The CDR3: CASSSSNSPLHF. In DNA, the CDR3 is TGTGCCAGCAGCTCCAGTAATTCACCCCTCCACTTT. The complete variable domain, with remaining parts taken from reference TRBV7-2 and TRBJ1-6, reads GAGVSQSPSNKVTEKGKDVELRCDPISGHTALYWYRQSLGQGLEFLIYFQGNSAPDKSGLPSDRFSAERTGGSVSTLTIQRTQQEDSAVYLCASSSSNSPLHFGNGTRLTVT.

The rearrangement joins TRBV6-1 to TRBJ1-3, with D maybe TRBD1 (6 bases). Trimming removed 5 bases at V and 0 bases at J, with 20 bases between. The CDR3 length is 18 residues. From germline, CDR1 is MNHNS and CDR2 SASEGT. The chain's CDR3 is CASSNNNIGQSSGNTIYF. In nucleotides, the CDR3 is TGTGCCAGCAGTAATAACAATATCGGACAGTCCTCTGGAAACACCATATATTTT.

The gene calls are TRBV6-2 or TRBV6-3 and TRBJ1-2; D is undetermined. The length of the CDR3 is 12 residues. The V end lost 5 bases, the J end lost 5 bases, and 9 bases lay between the germline ends. Per the germline V gene, CDR1 is MNHEY and CDR2 is SVGEGT. CDR3 sequence (DNA): TGTGCCAGCAGTGGTGGATGGTATGGCTACACCTTC. This gives the protein CASSGGWYGYTF.

The gene calls are TRBV7-9 and TRBJ1-6; D uncertain. The V end lost 6 bases, the J end lost 7 bases, and 13 bases lay between the germline ends. This CDR3 spans 14 amino acids. Germline CDR1 and CDR2: SEHNR and FQNEAQ (reference sequence). DNA of the CDR3: TGTGCCAGCAGTTCCCCGGAAGGGAATTCACCCCTCCACTTT. As protein: CASSSPEGNSPLHF.

The V gene is TRBV6-4, the J gene TRBJ2-1; 7 bases align to TRBD1. Trimming cost V 5 bases and J 10 bases; bases outside gene matches: 11. Germline V CDR1 and CDR2: MRHNA, SNTAGT. This CDR3 spans 14 amino acids. CDR3 DNA sequence: TGTGCCAGCAGTCGAGGGGGCCCGGAAACCGAGCAGTTCTTC. It yields the protein CASSRGGPETEQFF.